The 23 T cell receptor beta chains reported below all come from one sample, sequenced in a study of T cells in Graves' hyperthyroidism and ophthalmopathy (dated by TCRdb to between 2017 and 2020). Preparation of the library involved multiplex PCR. Instrument used: Illumina HiSeq 2000. Amplification of TCR beta CDR3 regions was carried out from RNA transcripts. The first round of RT-PCR for the TCR CDR3 was performed with the HTBI primer set and the Qiagen OneStep RT-PCR kit. The public reads were reprocessed in TCRdb via fastp at Q25 and MiXCR, keeping in-frame beta chains. Every entry covers one CDR3 protein and lists the most common genes and DNA from its rows. This sample holds about 840,000 distinct CDR3 sequences; around 38% were observed only once. The ten largest clonotypes hold 7.5% to 9.5% of the sample. The sample taken for sequencing was blood. All receptors come from a man between 18 and 35 years old with Graves' hyperthyroidism.

In this sample, this clonotype turned up many times. The chain is built from TRBV4-2 and TRBJ2-7; no reliable D call. The CDR3 spans 14 residues. V was shortened by 3 bases and J by 2 bases, with 11 bases between the two germline ends. CDR1 and CDR2 from the germline V gene are LGHNA and YNFKEQ. The CDR3 here is CASSQAGRAYEQYF. The CDR3 nucleotides are TGTGCCAGCAGCCAGGCCGGCCGCGCCTACGAGCAGTACTTC.

The rearrangement links TRBV7-9 to TRBJ2-7; TRBD1 or TRBD2 may be the D gene (5 bases each). From germline, CDR1 is SEHNR and CDR2 FQNEAQ (reference sequence). V gave up 7 bases and J gave up 2 bases, with 24 bases separating them. This CDR3 has 17 residues. The CDR3 region is CASIVGGAQAYTYEQYF. The DNA of the CDR3 is TGTGCCAGCATCGTTGGGGGAGCCCAGGCTTACACCTACGAGCAGTACTTC.

The CDR3 DNA reads as TGTGCCAGCAGTTCTCGCGGGGGGGAAAGGGGTGAAAAACTGTTTTTT. It is translated as CASSSRGGERGEKLFF. The rearrangement links TRBV12-3 or TRBV12-4 to TRBJ1-4; D is perhaps TRBD1 (5 bases). CDR3 length: 16 residues. V lost 4 bases and J lost 7, with 19 bases in between.

This clonotype was seen a handful of times. The chain couples TRBV19 to TRBJ1-5, with D tentatively TRBD1 (6 bases). The CDR3 loop spans 15 amino acids. V lost 4 bases, J lost 6 bases, and 16 bases lay in between. Germline CDR1 LNHDA, CDR2 SQIVND (reference sequence). The CDR3 DNA reads as TGTGCCAGTAGTAAAGTCTCAGGGGTGAGTCAGCCCCAGCATTTT. Translating gives CASSKVSGVSQPQHF.

This clonotype turned up a few times. This chain uses TRBV27 with TRBJ2-7, with unresolved D. V lost 10 bases, J lost 0 bases, and 13 bases lay in between. The CDR3 is 13 amino acids. Germline V CDR1 and CDR2: MNHEY, SMNVEV (reference sequence). This CDR3 is CATAPDASYEQYF. The CDR3, as DNA: TGTGCCACCGCCCCGGACGCCTCCTACGAGCAGTACTTC.

The genes are TRBV9 and TRBJ2-2; D is possibly TRBD1 (5 bases). The CDR3 has 16 residues. The germline V and J ends were trimmed by 0 bases and 0 bases, with 9 bases remaining between them. Germline V gene lookup returns CDR1 SGDLS and CDR2 YYNGEE. This CDR3 is CASSVGSGPNTGELFF. CDR3 nucleotide sequence: TGTGCCAGCAGCGTAGGGTCAGGGCCGAACACCGGGGAGCTGTTTTTT.

This sequence joins TRBV30 and TRBJ2-2; D call uncertain. Germline CDR1 is GTSNPN and CDR2 is SVGIG (reference sequence). The length of the CDR3 is 13 residues. V was clipped by 3 bases and J by 1 base, with 6 bases between them. The CDR3, as DNA: TGTGCCTGGAGGGGGTGGAACACCGGGGAGCTGTTTTTT. Protein product: CAWRGWNTGELFF.

This clonotype was recorded at least ten times. The chain has TRBV10-3 and TRBJ2-5; 8 bases are a match to TRBD1. J gave up 5 bases and V 10 bases, and 12 bases lay outside the gene matches. The germline CDR1 and CDR2 sequences are ENHRY and SYGVKD. The CDR3 is 14 amino acids. This CDR3 reads CATEPQGAMETQYF. CDR3 nucleotides: TGTGCCACTGAGCCTCAGGGGGCGATGGAGACCCAGTACTTC.

Notes on this clonotype: Given a much more abundant clone one base away, this may be a read error. J is TRBJ2-5 and V is TRBV10-3; TRBD1 matches at 8 bases. CDR3 size: 14 residues. Trimming took 6 bases from V and 5 from J; bases not matched to a gene: 8. CDR1 and CDR2 (germline): ENHRY, SYGVKD. CDR3 in amino acids: CAIRDRAVTETQYF. The CDR3 DNA is TGTGCCATCAGGGACAGGGCCGTAACCGAGACCCAGTACTTC.

This clonotype was seen only once. The chain recombines TRBV10-3 with TRBJ2-7; 10 positions agree with TRBD2. V gave up 10 bases and J gave up 7 bases; unmatched junction bases: 13. The CDR3 is made up of 14 amino acids. The germline gives CDR1 ENHRY, CDR2 SYGVKD. CDR3: CASKQAGGRGEQYF. The CDR3 bases are TGTGCCAGCAAACAAGCGGGAGGGAGGGGGGAGCAGTACTTC.

A few counts support this clonotype. The rearrangement joins TRBV20-1 to TRBJ2-5; TRBD2 matches at 12 bases. Losses at the gene ends were 2 bases for V and 2 bases for J; bases not matched to a gene: 3. Per germline, CDR1 DFQATT and CDR2 SNEGSKA (reference sequence). The CDR3 runs 15 residues. This CDR3 is CSARILAGGQETQYF. CDR3 coding DNA: TGCAGTGCTAGAATACTAGCGGGGGGACAAGAGACCCAGTACTTC.

This clonotype was seen ten or more times. V gene TRBV4-2 combines with J gene TRBJ2-7, with D perhaps assigned TRBD1 or TRBD2 (5 bases each). CDR3 length equals 16 residues. V lost 1 base and J lost 2, with 15 bases in between. Per germline, CDR1 LGHNA and CDR2 YNFKEQ. The CDR3 loop is CASSQGLTGPTYEQYF. The DNA of the CDR3 is TGTGCCAGCAGCCAAGGGCTTACGGGACCCACCTACGAGCAGTACTTC.

The sample holds a few counts of this clonotype. A read error may produce the germline difference seen at one junction end. The rearrangement links TRBV5-1 to TRBJ1-1; 7 positions match TRBD1. From germline, CDR1 is SGHRS and CDR2 YFSETQ. The CDR3 contains 13 residues. The CDR3 DNA sequence: TGTGCCAGCAGCTTTACAGGGGAGGCTGAAGCTTTCTTT. Protein product: CASSFTGEAEAFF.

This clonotype was found a few times. The chain uses TRBV6-1 and TRBJ2-2, with unresolved D. The V end lost 8 bases, the J end lost 5 bases, and 9 bases lay between the germline ends. Per the germline V gene, CDR1 is MNHNS and CDR2 is SASEGT. The CDR3 has 12 amino acids. The DNA of the CDR3 is TGTGCCAGCGCATCTTCTACCGGGGAGCTGTTTTTT. Translating gives CASASSTGELFF.

This clonotype has more than one count but fewer than ten. Mismatch with germline at one junction end may stem from a read error. The chain employs TRBV7-9 and TRBJ1-6, with 9 nucleotides matching TRBD1. Germline lookup yields CDR1 SEHNR and CDR2 FQNEAQ (reference sequence). The length of the CDR3 is 13 residues. The CDR3 coding sequence is TGCGCCAGCAGCCTGGGACAGGGAGCACCCCTCCACTTT. Translated: CASSLGQGAPLHF.

This clonotype has more than one count but fewer than ten. The rearrangement uses TRBV20-1 and TRBJ1-2; 8 positions match TRBD1. This CDR3 spans 14 amino acids. CDR1 and CDR2 from the germline V gene are DFQATT and SNEGSKA (reference sequence). The V gene end was trimmed by 3 bases and the J gene end by 4 bases; junction bases not matched to a gene: 7. CDR3 sequence reads: CSASHGTGFYGYTF. The CDR3 bases are TGCAGTGCTAGTCACGGGACAGGTTTCTATGGCTACACCTTC.

This clonotype came up many times. The chain recombines TRBV20-1 with TRBJ1-1; no reliable D call. Germline CDR1 DFQATT, CDR2 SNEGSKA (reference sequence). V lost 2 bases and J lost 5, with 18 bases in between. CDR3 length: 15 amino acids. CDR3 in DNA: TGCAGTGCTAGATCTCGCCCGGGAAGAGAAACTGAAGCTTTCTTT. It specifies CSARSRPGRETEAFF.

This clonotype has just a few counts. This chain links TRBV20-1 with TRBJ2-5; possibly TRBD1 for D (5 bases). The CDR3 sequence is 14 residues long. V was shortened by 1 base and J by 4 bases, with 13 bases between the two germline ends. From germline, CDR1 is DFQATT and CDR2 SNEGSKA (reference sequence). The CDR3 coding sequence is TGCAGTGCTAGAGTACCAGGGCTTGGAGAGACCCAGTACTTC. Translating gives CSARVPGLGETQYF.

In DNA, the CDR3 is TGTGCCAGCAGCTTAGAAGTCCGCTCTAGCTCTGGAAACACCATATATTTT. Protein: CASSLEVRSSSGNTIYF. V is TRBV7-9 and J is TRBJ1-3; no definite D call. The CDR3 is made up of 17 amino acids. Trimming pared 1 base from V and 0 bases from J, leaving 13 bases between. The germline V gene has CDR1 SEHNR and CDR2 FQNEAQ (reference sequence).

This clonotype has ten or more counts. The V and J genes are TRBV29-1 and TRBJ1-1; D is ambiguous. The CDR3 sequence is 9 residues long. CDR1 is SQVTM, CDR2 ANQGSEA, per germline. V was pared by 0 bases and J by 10 bases, with 3 bases between. The CDR3 sequence: CSVEDTAFF. The DNA for the CDR3 is TGCAGCGTTGAAGATACAGCTTTCTTT.

The table lists this clonotype with many counts. The V and J genes are TRBV29-1 and TRBJ2-7; no clear D. Trimming pared 4 bases from V and 3 bases from J, leaving 13 bases between. Germline assignment: CDR1 SQVTM and CDR2 ANQGSEA. The CDR3 length is 13 residues. The DNA for the CDR3 is TGCAGCGTTGTTGGGAACTACGGCTACGAGCAGTACTTC. Translation gives CSVVGNYGYEQYF.

This clonotype showed up just a few times. The chain carries TRBV19 and TRBJ2-2; 10 nucleotides match TRBD2. The germline V gene encodes CDR1 LNHDA and CDR2 SQIVND (reference sequence). The J segment lost 6 bases and the V segment lost 8 bases, leaving 6 bases of the junction unmatched. The CDR3 has 14 residues. The CDR3 nucleotides read TGTGCCAGTGGGACCGGGACTAGCGCCGGGGAGCTGTTTTTT. Its protein product is CASGTGTSAGELFF.

This clonotype has just a few counts. The V gene is TRBV6-5, the J gene TRBJ1-5; no definite D call. CDR1 and CDR2 (germline): MNHEY, SVGAGI. There are 16 residues in the CDR3. Deletions cut 4 bases from V and 0 bases from J, with 13 bases between. CDR3 loop: CASSLPGGYSNQPQHF. The CDR3 nucleotides read TGTGCCAGCAGTTTACCCGGTGGATATAGCAATCAGCCCCAGCATTTT.